The 15 T cell receptor beta chains presented below share a single source sample, sequenced in a study of blood T cell repertoires in COVID-19. Sequenced by immunoSEQ multiplex PCR; TCRdb stores in-frame clones only, minus some. The sample consists of 210,000 or so clones, under 90% of them appearing once. Sequencing was done on a sample of peripheral blood. The source is a man between 50 and 59 years old with acute or convalescent COVID-19.

The chain combines TRBV18 with TRBJ1-5; D uncertain. Per the germline V gene, CDR1 is KGHSH and CDR2 is LQKENI. This CDR3 has 14 residues. V was pared by 2 bases and J by 4 bases, with 9 bases between. The CDR3 DNA is TGTGCCAGCTCACCAGCCGACAAGAATCAGCCCCAGCATTTT. Translation gives CASSPADKNQPQHF.

The chain recombines TRBV7-7 with TRBJ2-2; tentative D call: TRBD1 (5 bases). Trimming shortened V by 5 bases and J by 8 bases, and 21 bases separated the two germline ends. This CDR3 is 16 amino acids long. The germline V gene has CDR1 SSHAT and CDR2 FNYEAQ (reference sequence). CDR3 protein: CASSPARAQTSGELFF. The CDR3 coding sequence is TGTGCCAGCAGCCCGGCCAGGGCCCAGACGTCAGGGGAGCTGTTTTTT.

This sequence joins TRBV7-3 and TRBJ2-7, with 10 bases that match TRBD1. V was clipped by 5 bases and J by 6 bases; unmatched bases: 7. The CDR3 runs to 14 residues. CDR1 SGHTA and CDR2 FQGTGA come from the germline V gene. The CDR3, as DNA: TGTGCCAGCAGCCGACAGGGGGCTGTTGGCGAGCAGTACTTC. Amino acids: CASSRQGAVGEQYF.

The chain joins TRBV19 to TRBJ1-2; TRBD1 matches 10 bases. This CDR3 is 15 amino acids long. The ends lost 4 bases at V and 4 bases at J; junction bases unmatched: 6. The germline gives CDR1 LNHDA, CDR2 SQIVND (reference sequence). CDR3 loop: CASSRDRGYGYGYTF. CDR3 DNA sequence: TGTGCCAGTAGTAGGGACAGGGGATACGGCTATGGCTACACCTTC.

DNA of the CDR3: TGCGCCAGCAGCCAGGGCCGACCGGGAGAGAATGAAAAACTGTTTTTT. Its protein is CASSQGRPGENEKLFF. J is TRBJ1-4 and V is TRBV4-1; no reliable D call. The germline gives CDR1 MGHRA, CDR2 YSYEKL. Trimming took off 3 bases at V and 5 bases at J, with 16 bases between the two ends. CDR3 size: 16 residues.

V is TRBV5-5 and J is TRBJ2-1, with TRBD1 identical over 7 bases. CDR1 SGHKS and CDR2 YYEKEE come from the germline V gene (reference sequence). The CDR3 runs 15 residues. With 4 bases clipped from V and 10 bases from J, the junction kept 14 bases outside the gene matches. The DNA for the CDR3 is TGTGCCAGCAGCCTCCGGGACAGATCGTTTGGGGAGCAGTTCTTC. This encodes CASSLRDRSFGEQFF.

The V gene is TRBV7-2, the J gene TRBJ1-4; D might be TRBD1 (6 bases). The germline V and J ends were trimmed by 1 base and 5 bases, with 14 bases remaining between them. Germline CDR1 reads SGHTA; CDR2 reads FQGNSA. This CDR3 has 16 amino acids. The CDR3 DNA reads as TGTGCCAGCAGCTTAGGGCCCCACAGGGTGAATGAAAAACTGTTTTTT. It encodes CASSLGPHRVNEKLFF.

The J gene is TRBJ1-2, the V gene TRBV12-3 or TRBV12-4; D unclear. V dropped 5 bases and J dropped 0 bases, with 7 bases sitting between them. This CDR3 has 13 amino acids. CDR3 sequence reads: CASSRNTNYGYTF. CDR3 coding DNA: TGTGCCAGCAGTCGCAACACTAACTATGGCTACACCTTC.

The J gene is TRBJ1-2, the V gene TRBV6-1, with 7 bases fitting TRBD1. The CDR3 contains 14 residues. Germline loops: CDR1 MNHNS, CDR2 SASEGT. V lost 6 bases, J lost 4 bases, and 8 bases stayed unmatched. CDR3 sequence reads: CASRQGTATYGYTF. DNA of the CDR3: TGTGCCAGCAGACAGGGGACAGCAACCTATGGCTACACCTTC.

The chain employs TRBV7-2 and TRBJ2-3, with 10 positions matching TRBD2. Losses at the gene ends were 1 base for V and 4 bases for J; bases not matched to a gene: 8. The CDR3 is made up of 17 amino acids. Germline assignment: CDR1 SGHTA and CDR2 FQGNSA. The DNA of the CDR3 is TGTGCCAGCAGCTTAGTATCGAGCGGGGGGGCCGCAGATACGCAGTATTTT. Translated: CASSLVSSGGAADTQYF.

The chain couples TRBV2 to TRBJ1-1, with a tentative D call TRBD1 (5 bases). This CDR3 comprises 14 residues. The germline V and J ends were trimmed by 1 base and 4 bases, with 10 bases remaining between them. Germline CDR1 reads SNHLY; CDR2 reads FYNNEI. CDR3 in amino acids: CASSEVQGGTEAFF. DNA for the CDR3: TGTGCCAGCAGTGAAGTTCAGGGCGGCACTGAAGCTTTCTTT.

The chain couples TRBV7-6 to TRBJ2-1; maybe TRBD1 (6 bases). Germline assignment: CDR1 SGHVS and CDR2 FNYEAQ. Trimming took off 5 bases at V and 7 bases at J, with 9 bases between the two ends. CDR3 size: 12 residues. The CDR3 nucleotides are TGTGCCAGCAGCGCCACAGGGAATGAGCAGTTCTTC. Translated: CASSATGNEQFF.

The chain joins TRBV9 to TRBJ2-2; the match to TRBD1 covers 8 bases. This CDR3 is built from 17 residues. CDR1 and CDR2 (germline): SGDLS, YYNGEE. Trimming cost V 3 bases and J 5 bases; bases outside gene matches: 12. Here the CDR3 DNA reads TGTGCCAGCAGCGCGACAGGGGCCAGCTCCGGAACCGGGGAGCTGTTTTTT. This translates into CASSATGASSGTGELFF.

The chain combines TRBV30 with TRBJ1-2, with TRBD1 matching 7 bases. CDR1 is GTSNPN and CDR2 is SVGIG in the germline V gene (reference sequence). The junction had 4 bases not matched to a gene; V was cut back by 2 bases and J by 4 bases. The CDR3 consists of 13 residues. CDR3 region: CAWSLRTGYGYTF. For the CDR3, the DNA is TGTGCCTGGAGTCTCAGGACAGGCTATGGCTACACCTTC.

This sequence joins TRBV7-3 and TRBJ1-1, with 7 bases matching TRBD1. Trimming at V came to 6 bases and at J to 5 bases, leaving 9 bases not matched to a gene. There are 14 residues in the CDR3. In germline, CDR1 is SGHTA, CDR2 FQGTGA. This CDR3 reads CASRADDRATEAFF. CDR3 in DNA: TGTGCCAGCAGGGCGGACGACAGGGCGACTGAAGCTTTCTTT. The whole variable domain, remainder taken from reference TRBV7-3 and TRBJ1-1, is GAGVSQTPSNKVTEKGKYVELRCDPISGHTALYWYRQSLGQGPEFLIYFQGTGAADDSGLPNDRFFAVRPEGSVSTLKIQRTERGDSAVYLCASRADDRATEAFFGQGTRLTVV.